This T cell receptor beta chain derives from a study of CD8+CD57+ T cells in acquired aplastic anemia. At the level of the study: Sorted CD4+ and CD8+ cells yielded DNA averaging around 3.5 ug.

Genomic DNA, the template, was used for profiling of the TCR beta VDJ and CDR3. TCRdb independently ran MiXCR on the reads; one entry per CDR3 protein. The sample shows roughly 190,000 distinct CDR3 sequences, approximately 50% of them seen only once. For sequencing, patients were chosen who had shown expansion of CD8+CD57+ cells by flow cytometry. Patients had undergone no therapy by the time their blood was sampled. The V segment lost 10 bases and the J segment 3 bases; nucleotides outside the gene matches: 13. Germline V gives CDR1 SNHLY, CDR2 FYNNEI. This CDR3 has 15 residues. Study-wide findings and caveats: Patients were compared with controls for CD8+ Simpson's diversity, and no significant difference emerged. Researchers report that 25 to 30 CD8+ CDR3 sequences appeared in both patients and controls.

This clonotype was detected a few times. Its antigen is as yet unknown. The gene calls are TRBV2 and TRBJ2-7; the match to TRBD2 covers 9 bases. The receptor was isolated from a human donor with aplastic anemia. The material sequenced was sorted CD4+, CD8+, or CD8+CD57+ T cells (not recorded which) from PBMCs. CDR3 sequence: CATEGAGGSSYEQYF. For the CDR3, the DNA is TGTGCCACCGAGGGAGCGGGAGGTTCAAGCTACGAGCAGTACTTC.